Shown below are 26 T cell receptor beta chains from a single sample sequenced in a study of T-cell memory formation after mild COVID-19. One entry per CDR3 protein, called by TCRdb with MiXCR from the 5' RACE reads. Among 100,000 to 140,000 distinct CDR3 sequences, 13% to 15% were seen once, and the ten largest hold 35% to 50%. Sequenced input: PBMCs or a T cell subset sorted from them (not recorded which). Receptor source: a man aged 18 to 30 who had mild COVID-19 (a few samples of this study predate the infection). Cell type and time point are not known.

This chain links TRBV6-2 or TRBV6-3 with TRBJ2-5; tentatively, D is TRBD1 (5 bases). In germline, CDR1 is MNHEY, CDR2 SVGEGT. This CDR3 comprises 14 residues. Deletions cut 6 bases from V and 2 bases from J, with 13 bases between. The CDR3 spells CASSGRVLQETQYF. In DNA, the CDR3 is TGTGCCAGCAGCGGCAGGGTTCTACAAGAGACCCAGTACTTC.

This clonotype was seen a few times. The chain uses TRBV9 and TRBJ2-5; tentatively, D is TRBD2 (6 bases). This CDR3 spans 16 amino acids. The germline CDR1 and CDR2 sequences are SGDLS and YYNGEE. The V and J ends lost 2 bases and 6 bases respectively, with 20 bases between them. This chain's CDR3 is CASSVLDGGLKKTQYF. In DNA form, the CDR3 reads TGTGCCAGCAGCGTTTTGGACGGAGGACTAAAAAAGACCCAGTACTTC.

V gene TRBV29-1 combines with J gene TRBJ2-4; 7 nucleotides agree with TRBD1. Germline values: CDR1 SQVTM, CDR2 ANQGSEA. The V segment lost 3 bases and the J segment 5 bases; nucleotides outside the gene matches: 1. CDR3 length: 12 amino acids. The CDR3 sequence is CSVDDRENIQYF. The CDR3 DNA reads as TGCAGCGTTGATGACAGGGAAAACATTCAGTACTTC.

The chain joins TRBV4-1 to TRBJ2-2, with unresolved D. Germline V gene data show CDR1 as MGHRA and CDR2 as YSYEKL. V was pared by 4 bases and J by 6 bases, with 12 bases between. The CDR3 has 14 residues. For the CDR3, the DNA is TGCGCCAGCAGCCCCCGCCCGGGCCCCGGGGAGCTGTTTTTT. This encodes CASSPRPGPGELFF.

This clonotype was observed a few times. The rearrangement joins TRBV28 to TRBJ1-5; D not certain. The germline V gene has CDR1 MDHEN and CDR2 SYDVKM. Trimming took off 1 base at V and 6 bases at J, with 4 bases between the two ends. This CDR3 is 12 amino acids long. The CDR3, as DNA: TGTGCCAGCAGTTTATACCGTCAGCCCCAGCATTTT. Translated, it gives CASSLYRQPQHF.

This chain joins TRBV4-3 and TRBJ2-3, with D perhaps matching TRBD2 (5 bases). The CDR3 runs to 16 residues. Germline V gene sequence: CDR1 LGHNA, CDR2 YSLEER. Trimming cost V 0 bases and J 4 bases, with 14 bases left between them. CDR3 sequence (DNA): TGCGCCAGCAGCCAAGAAGGAGGCGGACGCGCAGATACGCAGTATTTT. Translating it yields CASSQEGGGRADTQYF.

This clonotype was picked up a small number of times. This rearrangement joins TRBV19 to TRBJ2-1; 11 bases map to TRBD2. With 3 bases clipped from V and 4 bases from J, the junction kept 5 bases outside the gene matches. The CDR3 covers 16 residues. The germline gives CDR1 LNHDA, CDR2 SQIVND (reference sequence). CDR3 loop: CASSIGLAGGYNEQFF. CDR3 sequence (DNA): TGTGCCAGTAGTATCGGTCTAGCGGGGGGATACAATGAGCAGTTCTTC.

This clonotype was seen a handful of times. The V call is TRBV14, the J call TRBJ1-4; D might be TRBD1 (5 bases). V was pared by 3 bases and J by 0 bases, with 11 bases between. The germline gives CDR1 SGHDN, CDR2 FVKESK. The CDR3 contains 16 residues. CDR3 residues: CASSQGRGATNEKLFF. DNA for the CDR3: TGTGCCAGCAGCCAGGGACGGGGTGCAACTAATGAAAAACTGTTTTTT.

This clonotype showed up just a few times. V gene TRBV5-1 combines with J gene TRBJ2-1; D may be TRBD2 (7 bases). Germline loops: CDR1 SGHRS, CDR2 YFSETQ. The CDR3 runs to 16 residues. Trimming shortened V by 0 bases and J by 8 bases, and 18 bases separated the two germline ends. CDR3 amino acids: CASSLEWGGLRDEQFF. Here the CDR3 DNA reads TGCGCCAGCAGCTTGGAGTGGGGGGGCCTTAGAGATGAGCAGTTCTTC.

A few counts support this clonotype. V and J are TRBV6-6 and TRBJ2-3, with 9 bases fitting TRBD1. The ends lost 5 bases at V and 2 bases at J; junction bases unmatched: 20. CDR3 length: 20 amino acids. The germline V gene has CDR1 MNHNY and CDR2 SVGAGI (reference sequence). CDR3 residues: CASSGAPTGQGDFPTDTQYF. CDR3 DNA: TGTGCCAGCAGTGGCGCCCCGACGGGACAGGGCGATTTCCCCACAGATACGCAGTATTTT.

This clonotype was recorded a few times. CDR3 region: CASSQMNRGPIYGYTF. CDR3 nucleotide sequence: TGTGCCAGCAGCCAGATGAACAGGGGACCGATCTATGGCTACACCTTC. The chain links TRBV3-1 to TRBJ1-2, with TRBD1 matching 7 bases. The junction had 11 bases not matched to a gene; V was cut back by 3 bases and J by 4 bases. Germline CDR1 is LGHDT and CDR2 is YNNKEL (reference sequence). The CDR3 runs 16 residues.

This clonotype came up a few times. This chain uses TRBV20-1 with TRBJ2-7; possibly TRBD2 for D (5 bases). The CDR3 consists of 11 residues. Germline values: CDR1 DFQATT, CDR2 SNEGSKA (reference sequence). V was cut by 2 bases and J by 7 bases, with 9 bases left in between. Here the CDR3 reads CSARLAEEQYF. For the CDR3, the DNA is TGCAGTGCTAGACTAGCTGAGGAGCAGTACTTC.

The chain recombines TRBV4-1 with TRBJ2-5; 8 positions agree with TRBD2. After removal of 5 bases from V and 4 bases from J, the junction contained 6 bases not matched to a gene. This CDR3 has 14 amino acids. CDR1 and CDR2 from the germline V gene are MGHRA and YSYEKL. The CDR3 here is CASSRIAGIETQYF. In DNA, the CDR3 is TGCGCCAGCAGCAGAATAGCGGGGATAGAGACCCAGTACTTC.

This clonotype was counted ten times or more. For the CDR3, the DNA is TGTGCCAGCAGCTCCGTAGGTACTGCCGGCACAGATACGCAGTATTTT. It yields the protein CASSSVGTAGTDTQYF. The chain carries TRBV7-9 and TRBJ2-3; no clear D. The CDR3 is 16 residues long. Per the germline V gene, CDR1 is SEHNR and CDR2 is FQNEAQ (reference sequence). Deletions cut 4 bases from V and 1 base from J, with 15 bases between.

This clonotype was found many times. V and J are TRBV6-2 or TRBV6-3 and TRBJ2-1; 10 bases are a match to TRBD2. V gave up 0 bases and J gave up 7 bases; unmatched junction bases: 0. The CDR3 length is 14 residues. Germline V gives CDR1 MNHEY, CDR2 SVGEGT. The DNA for the CDR3 is TGTGCCAGCAGTTACTCTAGCGGGGGGAATGAGCAGTTCTTC. Protein product: CASSYSSGGNEQFF.

This clonotype was counted a few times. The chain couples TRBV7-2 to TRBJ2-1, with a weak D call TRBD2 (5 bases). The CDR3 sequence is 15 residues long. Looked up from germline, CDR1 is SGHTA and CDR2 is FQGNSA. The V and J ends lost 4 bases and 9 bases respectively, with 19 bases between them. DNA of the CDR3: TGTGCCAGCAGCTCCCCGGACTGGAAAGGAGGTGAGCAGTTCTTC. Its translation is CASSSPDWKGGEQFF.

This chain connects TRBV20-1 to TRBJ2-6; no definite D call. The CDR3 is made up of 16 amino acids. V shed 1 base and J shed 6 bases, with 16 bases lying between them. CDR1 and CDR2 from the germline V gene are DFQATT and SNEGSKA (reference sequence). CDR3 region: CSARGRFGRLANVLTF. In DNA form, the CDR3 reads TGCAGTGCTAGAGGAAGATTCGGGCGCTTGGCCAACGTCCTGACTTTC.

This clonotype came up a few times. J is TRBJ2-7 and V is TRBV20-1; D perhaps matches TRBD2 (6 bases). Trimming pared 5 bases from V and 3 bases from J, leaving 14 bases between. The germline V gene encodes CDR1 DFQATT and CDR2 SNEGSKA (reference sequence). The CDR3 runs 13 residues. CDR3 in amino acids: CSAPPLGSYEQYV. CDR3 DNA: TGCAGTGCTCCCCCACTCGGGAGCTACGAGCAGTACGTC.

This clonotype was picked up a small number of times. This chain uses TRBV11-2 with TRBJ1-1; D gene ambiguous. Germline lookup yields CDR1 SGHAT and CDR2 FQNNGV. The CDR3 runs 12 residues. Between the trimmed V and J ends, which lost 2 bases and 5 bases, there was a span of 6 bases. The CDR3 coding sequence is TGTGCCAGCAGCTTAACGCAAACTGAAGCTTTCTTT. Translation: CASSLTQTEAFF. The variable domain in full, completed from reference TRBV11-2 and TRBJ1-1, reads EAGVAQSPRYKIIEKRQSVAFWCNPISGHATLYWYQQILGQGPKLLIQFQNNGVVDDSQLPKDRFSAERLKGVDSTLKIQPAKLEDSAVYLCASSLTQTEAFFGQGTRLTVV.

The chain couples TRBV9 to TRBJ1-1; D unresolved. The CDR3 totals 14 residues. Per the germline V gene, CDR1 is SGDLS and CDR2 is YYNGEE. V was cut by 0 bases and J by 7 bases, with 13 bases left in between. CDR3 DNA: TGTGCCAGCAGCGTAGCAGCGGACCGACATGAAGCTTTCTTT. Translation gives CASSVAADRHEAFF.

This chain connects TRBV7-9 to TRBJ2-7; D possibly matches TRBD1 or TRBD2 (6 bases each). CDR3 length: 14 amino acids. Germline V gives CDR1 SEHNR, CDR2 FQNEAQ (reference sequence). The V gene lost 5 bases and the J gene lost 2 bases, with 13 bases spanning the gap. The DNA of the CDR3 is TGTGCCAGCAGCCCCGGGGGCAGTCCCTACGAGCAGTACGTC. Translated: CASSPGGSPYEQYV.

In this sample, this clonotype turned up a few times. The gene calls are TRBV7-8 and TRBJ2-3; possible D gene TRBD2, 6 bases. Germline V lookup: CDR1 SGHVS, CDR2 FQNEAQ. CDR3 size: 16 residues. V lost 5 bases, J lost 4 bases, and 19 bases lay in between. CDR3 amino acids: CASSATAAGRPDTQYF. CDR3 coding DNA: TGTGCCAGCAGCGCAACGGCGGCGGGGAGGCCAGATACGCAGTATTTT.

The V and J genes are TRBV2 and TRBJ1-1; D not resolved. Germline CDR1 SNHLY, CDR2 FYNNEI. The CDR3 has 12 residues. V lost 10 bases and J lost 3, with 12 bases in between. The CDR3 region is CATRLTYTEAFF. The CDR3 DNA reads TGTGCCACACGATTGACCTACACTGAAGCTTTCTTT.

This clonotype was counted between two and nine times. The gene calls are TRBV9 and TRBJ1-4; D ambiguous. The CDR3 totals 14 residues. The germline V and J ends were trimmed by 7 bases and 3 bases, with 13 bases remaining between them. Germline V gene sequence: CDR1 SGDLS, CDR2 YYNGEE. CDR3: CASGEWAANEKLFF. The CDR3 DNA sequence: TGTGCCAGCGGAGAGTGGGCGGCTAATGAAAAACTGTTTTTT.

The V gene is TRBV5-6, the J gene TRBJ2-3, with D possibly being TRBD1 or TRBD2 (7 bases each). The CDR3 is 16 amino acids. Trimming took off 0 bases at V and 5 bases at J, with 16 bases between the two ends. Germline CDR1 reads SGHDT; CDR2 reads YYEEEE. The CDR3 sequence: CASSLGWEGAIDTQYF. For the CDR3, the DNA is TGTGCCAGCAGCTTGGGGTGGGAGGGGGCGATAGATACGCAGTATTTT.

This clonotype was counted between two and nine times. V gene TRBV7-2 combines with J gene TRBJ2-1; 8 nucleotides line up with TRBD2. Germline trimming cut 5 bases from V and 3 bases from J; bases unmatched to any gene: 6. CDR3 length equals 15 residues. Germline V gene sequence: CDR1 SGHTA, CDR2 FQGNSA. The CDR3 is CASSPAGVGYNEQFF. The CDR3 DNA reads as TGTGCCAGCAGCCCAGCGGGGGTGGGCTACAATGAGCAGTTCTTC.